This T cell receptor beta chain comes out of a study of Ad26.COV2.S vaccination and SARS-CoV-2 variants. For the study at large: Donor was in the COV1001 Ad26.COV2.S trial arm. By the intramuscular route, Ad26.COV2.S was given once, or twice 56 days apart.

Overall study findings and caveats: Placebo recipients and vaccine recipients were similar in non-spike TCR breadth.

The sample's treatment: roughly 19 received Ad26.COV2.S at low or high dose, single or two shots; several received placebo; per-sample allocation not given. Specimens were obtained on day 63 following the first vaccine or placebo injection. The shot given was an Ad26 vector that makes Wuhan-strain SARS-CoV-2 spike. Details on this clone: No antigen is known for it.

Produced via immunoSEQ multiplex PCR; TCRdb's table is partial and in-frame only. The top ten hold 9.5% to 12% of the sample, which has about 350,000 clones, 75% to 90% seen once. Germline-derived CDR1 and CDR2 are GTSNPN and SVGIG (reference sequence). The V end lost 1 base, the J end lost 7 bases, and 16 bases lay between the germline ends. CDR3 size: 14 residues. The clonotype comes from a person aged 18-60 years who received the Ad26.COV2.S COVID-19 vaccine or a placebo. This specimen consisted of peripheral blood, obtained in a trial of Ad26.COV2.S vaccine versus placebo. This chain uses TRBV30 with TRBJ1-2, with D tentatively TRBD1 (6 bases). In DNA form, the CDR3 reads TGTGCCTGGAGTGGGGCGGCCGAGGGGGGTGGCTACACCTTC. It translates to CAWSGAAEGGGYTF.